These T cell receptor beta chains were read from a single sample in a study of identical twins. TCRdb re-called the 5' RACE reads through MiXCR, storing one row per CDR3 protein. This table has 200,000 to 250,000 distinct CDR3 sequences, approximately 12% appearing once. This sample was shared with a second study, whose subject was yellow fever vaccine responses in identical twins.

Sequencing was done on a sample of memory (CD45RO+) T cells sorted from blood. Source of these receptors: a woman between 18 and 30 years old in good health. The CDR3 runs from the conserved cysteine through the conserved F or W. Expanded clones get a size class; other rows say once, few or many, or leave the size out.

clone_size j_call v_call cdr3_aa
many TRBJ2-7 TRBV7-8 CASSLLGTVDEQYF
few TRBJ2-7 TRBV12-3/TRBV12-4 CASSFLSTYEQYF
NA TRBJ2-7 TRBV28 CASSLFGLSYEQYF
few TRBJ2-1 TRBV6-2/TRBV6-3 CASSQGFYNEQFF
few TRBJ2-7 TRBV9 CASSVDSGGTPYEQYF
NA TRBJ2-6 TRBV5-1 CASTFSSGANVLTF
NA TRBJ2-2 TRBV6-2/TRBV6-3 CASSQTRGRGELFF
NA TRBJ1-1 TRBV18 CASSPRDRTTGTEAFF
NA TRBJ1-6 TRBV30 CAWMRGPYDSPLHF
few TRBJ1-1 TRBV29-1 CSVEVDTDEAFF
NA TRBJ2-1 TRBV28 CASGLAGGSAEQFF
NA TRBJ2-2 TRBV7-2 CASSLRASGPNTGELFF
many TRBJ2-1 TRBV6-2/TRBV6-3 CASRPHGTSGSSYNEQFF
few TRBJ2-7 TRBV9 CASSPGGAPNEQYF
few TRBJ2-3 TRBV7-9 CASSLAEGGGTDTQYF